The 5 T cell receptor beta chains given below trace back to one sample, sequenced in a study of cytomegalovirus exposure and HLA in healthy donors. 13 Jbeta primers and 60 Vbeta primers were used for the PCR. Data came from immunoSEQ multiplex PCR; TCRdb stores just in-frame clones and leaves some out. The sample contains tens of thousands of clones, 55% to 85% of which appear only once. Sequencing used PBMCs. These receptors came from a man in his forties or fifties in good health and CMV-seropositive.

The chain is built from TRBV5-1 and TRBJ2-1; TRBD2 is a possible D gene (6 bases). CDR1 is SGHRS, CDR2 YFSETQ, per germline. The CDR3 extends over 15 amino acids. Trimming pared 0 bases from V and 0 bases from J, leaving 7 bases between. CDR3 sequence: CASSLVGGSYNEQFF. In nucleotides, the CDR3 is TGCGCCAGCAGCTTGGTGGGGGGCTCCTACAATGAGCAGTTCTTC.

A few counts support this clone. The chain has TRBV5-1 and TRBJ1-3; 7 bases line up with TRBD1. Losses at the gene ends were 3 bases for V and 2 bases for J; bases not matched to a gene: 8. CDR1 is SGHRS and CDR2 is YFSETQ in the germline V gene. There are 16 residues in the CDR3. Here the CDR3 reads CASSWGTGDAGNTIYF. The CDR3 nucleotides read TGCGCCAGCAGCTGGGGCACAGGGGATGCTGGAAACACCATATATTTT.

The gene calls are TRBV11-2 and TRBJ1-1; TRBD1 is a possible D gene (6 bases). Germline CDR1 and CDR2: SGHAT and FQNNGV. V was clipped by 6 bases and J by 9 bases, with 23 bases between them. The CDR3 length is 15 residues. Here the CDR3 DNA reads TGTGCCAGCAGTATGGGGCTGGTGACAGGTGGAAAAGCTTTCTTT. Translation gives CASSMGLVTGGKAFF.

The gene calls are TRBV30 and TRBJ2-5, with 9 bases identical to TRBD1. J gave up 1 base and V 1 base, and 7 bases lay outside the gene matches. The germline CDR1 and CDR2 sequences are GTSNPN and SVGIG (reference sequence). This CDR3 comprises 16 residues. CDR3 loop: CAWSAGTGRIQETQYF. The CDR3 DNA is TGTGCCTGGAGTGCAGGGACAGGGCGAATCCAAGAGACCCAGTACTTC.

This clone was picked up a small number of times. This sequence joins TRBV5-1 and TRBJ1-4; 7 bases are shared with TRBD1. Germline V gene sequence: CDR1 SGHRS, CDR2 YFSETQ. The CDR3 has 15 amino acids. V shed 0 bases, J shed 7 bases, and the junction held 6 bases outside the gene matches. This CDR3 reads CASSLATGRGEKLFF. CDR3 nucleotide sequence: TGCGCCAGCAGCTTGGCGACAGGGCGAGGTGAAAAACTGTTTTTT.